The table lists the clone carrying this T cell receptor (beta chain) with a few counts. Antigen specificity is unknown. As the method for making TCR beta libraries, quantitative 5'-RACE with molecular barcodes was used. TCRdb reprocessed the 5' RACE reads via MiXCR and lists one record per CDR3 protein. The sample contains some 100,000 distinct CDR3 sequences, around 8.5% of which appear only once. This CDR3 region has 16 residues. The ends were cut back, 1 base at V and 0 bases at J, with 9 bases in the middle. CDR1 and CDR2 from the germline V gene are SEHNR and FQNEAQ (reference sequence). This sample stems from a study of CD8 T cells in ankylosing spondylitis. Findings and limits, study-wide: Earlier authors reported some of these motif variants in reactive arthritis synovial fluid and blood. Those disease-linked clones were CD8+; they were also relatively rare in peripheral blood. A TCR beta motif of roughly 8 highly homologous variants seemed to mark ankylosing spondylitis blood.

The V gene is TRBV7-9, the J gene TRBJ1-4; D unresolved. This receptor was taken from a male donor with ankylosing spondylitis. Sequenced material: blood, either unsorted or a sorted T cell fraction (not recorded which). CDR3 sequence: CASSLDWGATNEKLFF. CDR3 nucleotide sequence: TGTGCCAGCAGCTTAGACTGGGGAGCAACTAATGAAAAACTGTTTTTT.